A selection of T cell receptor beta chains follows, all from one sample in a study of cytomegalovirus exposure and HLA in healthy donors. Using immunoSEQ multiplex PCR, the repertoire was profiled, and TCRdb retains in-frame clones only, with some absent. The sample yields more than 95,000 clones, about three quarters seen once. Sequences were obtained from PBMCs. Receptors originate from a middle-aged woman in good health and CMV-seronegative. Each CDR3 is given with its conserved first and last residue. Fields, in order: D gene, clone size, V gene, CDR3 length, J gene, CDR3 DNA, CDR3 protein. A D gene is named only where the DNA matches it firmly. The listing skips clone size in some rows; elsewhere it reads once, few, many or a size class.

D: TRBD2
size: -
V: TRBV18
length: 14
J: TRBJ2-5
DNA: TGTGCCAGCTCAGGACTAGCGGGAGTGGAGACCCAGTACTTC
CDR3: CASSGLAGVETQYF

D: TRBD1
size: -
V: TRBV11-2
length: 14
J: TRBJ1-2
DNA: TGTGCCAGCAGCTCGGACAGGGGAGATGGTGGCTACACCTTC
CDR3: CASSSDRGDGGYTF

D: -
size: -
V: TRBV28
length: 15
J: TRBJ2-7
DNA: TGTGCCAGCAGAGGCGCCGGACTACAAGCCTACGAGCAGTACTTC
CDR3: CASRGAGLQAYEQYF

D: TRBD2
size: -
V: TRBV5-1
length: 14
J: TRBJ2-3
DNA: TGCGCCAGCACTTCCGGACTAGTTACAGATACGCAGTATTTT
CDR3: CASTSGLVTDTQYF

D: -
size: -
V: TRBV23-1
length: 18
J: TRBJ1-1
DNA: TGCGCCAGCAGTCACAGGGTCAGAGCAAGCAATGTGAACACTGAAGCTTTCTTT
CDR3: CASSHRVRASNVNTEAFF

D: TRBD2
size: -
V: TRBV5-1
length: 15
J: TRBJ2-3
DNA: TGCGCCAGCAGCGGAGCGGGAGTAAGCACAGATACGCAGTATTTT
CDR3: CASSGAGVSTDTQYF

D: TRBD1
size: -
V: TRBV9
length: 13
J: TRBJ2-1
DNA: TGTGCCAGCAGCGTTTCAGGGGGCGATGAGCAGTTCTTC
CDR3: CASSVSGGDEQFF

D: TRBD2
size: few
V: TRBV11-3
length: 15
J: TRBJ2-1
DNA: TGTGCCAGCAGCCTCGGACTAGTACGCCAGGCTGAGCAGTTCTTC
CDR3: CASSLGLVRQAEQFF

D: TRBD1
size: -
V: TRBV19
length: 15
J: TRBJ2-7
DNA: TGTGCCAGTAGTATTCTTGGGACAGCCTCCTACGAGCAGTACTTC
CDR3: CASSILGTASYEQYF

D: TRBD2
size: -
V: TRBV2
length: 15
J: TRBJ2-1
DNA: TGTGCCAGCACCTCCGGGACTAGCGGCGCCGGGGTCCAGTTCTTC
CDR3: CASTSGTSGAGVQFF

D: TRBD2
size: -
V: TRBV27
length: 16
J: TRBJ2-7
DNA: TGTGCCAGCAGTTTGATGGCTAGCGGGAGCCCCTCCGAGCAGTACTTC
CDR3: CASSLMASGSPSEQYF

D: -
size: -
V: TRBV27
length: 13
J: TRBJ1-1
DNA: TGTGCCAGCAGTTTGACAGGATACACTGAAGCTTTCTTT
CDR3: CASSLTGYTEAFF

D: TRBD2
size: -
V: TRBV6-1
length: 15
J: TRBJ2-5
DNA: TGTGCCAGCAGTGAAGCGGAGGGAGGGCCGGAGACCCAGTACTTC
CDR3: CASSEAEGGPETQYF

D: -
size: few
V: TRBV19
length: 16
J: TRBJ1-2
DNA: TGTGCCAGTAGTATGACATACCCGGGACGGGAGGATGGCTACACCTTC
CDR3: CASSMTYPGREDGYTF

D: TRBD1
size: -
V: TRBV28
length: 14
J: TRBJ1-6
DNA: TGTGCCAGCAGAAGCGGACAGGCCGCTTCACCCCTCCACTTT
CDR3: CASRSGQAASPLHF

D: TRBD2
size: -
V: TRBV27
length: 15
J: TRBJ2-7
DNA: TGTGCCAGCAGTTTAATAGCGGGAAGCCCCTTTGAGCAGTACTTC
CDR3: CASSLIAGSPFEQYF

D: -
size: -
V: TRBV5-8
length: 18
J: TRBJ2-6
DNA: TGTGCCAGCAGCTTCGTCACAGGTTCTCACTCTGGGGCCAACGTCCTGACTTTC
CDR3: CASSFVTGSHSGANVLTF

D: TRBD2
size: few
V: TRBV7-2
length: 14
J: TRBJ2-7
DNA: TGTGCCAGCAGCTTGGGGGGGAACTCCTACGAGCAGTACTTC
CDR3: CASSLGGNSYEQYF

D: TRBD2
size: -
V: TRBV28
length: 15
J: TRBJ2-7
DNA: TGTGCCAGCAGCAATAGCGGGAGCATTTCTTCCGAGCAGTACTTC
CDR3: CASSNSGSISSEQYF

D: -
size: -
V: TRBV9
length: 16
J: TRBJ2-1
DNA: TGTGCCAGCAGCGTCGTGCGGGATCCCTCCTACAATGAGCAGTTCTTC
CDR3: CASSVVRDPSYNEQFF

D: -
size: -
V: TRBV28
length: 15
J: TRBJ1-2
DNA: TGTGCCAGCAGTTCCCCTCGTGAAGGGGACTATGGCTACACCTTC
CDR3: CASSSPREGDYGYTF

D: TRBD2
size: -
V: TRBV4-2
length: 24
J: TRBJ2-3
DNA: TGTGCCAGCAGCCAATTCCAATCGGCGGCTAGCGGGAGGCCAGGTCTCCCGCACGCAGATACGCAGTATTTT
CDR3: CASSQFQSAASGRPGLPHADTQYF

D: -
size: -
V: TRBV10-1
length: 17
J: TRBJ2-1
DNA: TGCGCCAGCAGTGTAAACCGGGACTCGCGAGAATCCAATGAGCAGTTCTTC
CDR3: CASSVNRDSRESNEQFF

D: -
size: -
V: TRBV18
length: 15
J: TRBJ2-3
DNA: TGTGCCAGCTCACGTCCAGGGGCTAGCACAGATACGCAGTATTTT
CDR3: CASSRPGASTDTQYF

D: -
size: -
V: TRBV7-2
length: 14
J: TRBJ1-5
DNA: TGTGCCAGCAGCTTGGCCCACCCCCAACAGCCCCAGCATTTT
CDR3: CASSLAHPQQPQHF

D: -
size: -
V: TRBV28
length: 12
J: TRBJ1-1
DNA: TGTGCCAGCAGTGTAACAGGGTATGAAGCTTTCTTT
CDR3: CASSVTGYEAFF

D: -
size: -
V: TRBV7-9
length: 14
J: TRBJ1-1
DNA: TGTGCCAGCAGCTTGAGCAGGGGATACACTGAAGCTTTCTTT
CDR3: CASSLSRGYTEAFF

D: -
size: -
V: TRBV5-8
length: 12
J: TRBJ2-7
DNA: TGTGCCAGCAACCCGCGATTCGAGGAGCAGTACTTC
CDR3: CASNPRFEEQYF